Below are 22 T cell receptor beta chains sequenced from a single sample in a study of identical twins. TCRdb re-analysed the 5' RACE reads in MiXCR, keeping a single row per CDR3 protein. The sample has under 800,000 distinct CDR3 sequences, approximately 22% seen once; the top ten hold approximately 4.5%. These data also featured in a second study, about T cells expressing NK-cell markers.

Sequenced sample: PBMCs. The source of these receptors is a woman younger than 30 in good health.

This clonotype came up a few times. The chain is built from TRBV12-3 or TRBV12-4 and TRBJ2-6, with D maybe TRBD2 (5 bases). V lost 8 bases to trimming and J lost 3 bases, with 11 bases between them. This CDR3 has 14 amino acids. CDR3 protein: CASEGDGGANVLTF. The CDR3 DNA sequence: TGTGCCAGCGAGGGCGACGGTGGGGCCAACGTCCTGACTTTC.

This clonotype was counted between two and nine times. The gene calls are TRBV20-1 and TRBJ2-1; TRBD1 matches at 9 bases. Germline CDR1 DFQATT, CDR2 SNEGSKA (reference sequence). The V and J ends lost 5 bases and 7 bases, in that order; junction bases with no gene match: 6. This CDR3 spans 13 amino acids. CDR3 nucleotide sequence: TGCAGTGCTGCCGGGACAGGGAGGAATGAGCAGTTCTTC. This codes for CSAAGTGRNEQFF.

Only a few counts were recorded for this clonotype. V and J are TRBV20-1 and TRBJ2-3; 9 nucleotides agree with TRBD2. Germline trimming cut 3 bases from V and 6 bases from J; bases unmatched to any gene: 4. This CDR3 comprises 13 residues. Germline values: CDR1 DFQATT, CDR2 SNEGSKA (reference sequence). The CDR3: CSARSGGWDTQYF. The CDR3 region has the DNA TGCAGTGCTAGGAGCGGGGGGTGGGATACGCAGTATTTT.

This sequence joins TRBV15 and TRBJ2-5, with 8 bases matching TRBD1. Losses at the gene ends were 4 bases for V and 2 bases for J; bases not matched to a gene: 3. Germline CDR1 and CDR2: LNHNV and YYDKDF (reference sequence). The CDR3 extends over 14 amino acids. The DNA for the CDR3 is TGTGCCACCAGCACCCGGACAGGGCAAGAGACCCAGTACTTC. This encodes CATSTRTGQETQYF.

This rearrangement joins TRBV19 to TRBJ1-2; D might be TRBD1 (6 bases). There are 13 residues in the CDR3. The V gene lost 7 bases and the J gene lost 2 bases, with 11 bases spanning the gap. In germline, CDR1 is LNHDA, CDR2 SQIVND (reference sequence). CDR3 nucleotides: TGTGCCAGTAAGGGGGGAATCAACTATGGCTACACCTTC. Its translation is CASKGGINYGYTF.

This clonotype was observed a handful of times. This rearrangement joins TRBV5-4 to TRBJ2-7; TRBD1 is a possible D gene (6 bases). The germline V and J ends were trimmed by 5 bases and 5 bases, with 20 bases remaining between them. The CDR3 has 15 residues. Germline CDR1 and CDR2: SGHNT and YYREEE (reference sequence). CDR3 DNA sequence: TGTGCCAGCAGGTCGTACCAGGGGAGAACTAACGAGCAGTACTTC. Protein: CASRSYQGRTNEQYF.

This clonotype was counted between two and nine times. This chain connects TRBV5-1 to TRBJ2-1, with 9 bases aligning to TRBD1. CDR3 length equals 14 residues. The germline gives CDR1 SGHRS, CDR2 YFSETQ. V dropped 3 bases and J dropped 12; count of bases not matched to a gene: 10. The CDR3 region has the DNA TGCGCCAGCAGCTATACATATCCGGGACAGGGGCAGTTCTTC. Residues: CASSYTYPGQGQFF.

This chain uses TRBV20-1 with TRBJ2-1; D unclear. Between the trimmed V and J ends, which lost 2 bases and 3 bases, there was a span of 8 bases. The CDR3 runs 13 residues. Germline CDR1 and CDR2: DFQATT and SNEGSKA (reference sequence). Written as DNA, the CDR3 is TGCAGTGCTAGACCCAGCTACTACAATGAGCAGTTCTTC. Residues: CSARPSYYNEQFF.

This clonotype has more than one count but fewer than ten. The chain combines TRBV7-2 with TRBJ2-1, with 10 bases that match TRBD2. CDR3 length: 16 residues. Germline CDR1 and CDR2: SGHTA and FQGNSA. Trimming at V came to 5 bases and at J to 3 bases, leaving 7 bases not matched to a gene. For the CDR3, the DNA is TGTGCCAGCAGCGGAAGCGGGGGGGTCCACTACAATGAGCAGTTCTTC. Amino acids: CASSGSGGVHYNEQFF.

V is TRBV20-1 and J is TRBJ1-1, with D unclear. CDR3 size: 14 residues. Germline-derived CDR1 and CDR2 are DFQATT and SNEGSKA (reference sequence). The V end lost 3 bases, the J end lost 1 base, and 12 bases lay between the germline ends. The CDR3 DNA reads TGCAGTGCTAGGGGGAAGTGGGCGAACACTGAAGCTTTCTTT. Protein product: CSARGKWANTEAFF.

The chain combines TRBV7-2 with TRBJ2-5; 10 bases agree with TRBD2. This CDR3 is 16 amino acids long. The V and J ends lost 1 base and 5 bases, in that order; junction bases with no gene match: 7. From germline, CDR1 is SGHTA and CDR2 FQGNSA. The CDR3 sequence: CASSLGSGRVGETQYF. In nucleotides, the CDR3 is TGTGCCAGCAGCTTAGGAAGCGGGAGGGTGGGGGAGACCCAGTACTTC.

This clonotype occurred many times. This chain connects TRBV10-3 to TRBJ2-3; D gene ambiguous. CDR1 is ENHRY and CDR2 is SYGVKD in the germline V gene. V dropped 8 bases and J dropped 2 bases, with 11 bases sitting between them. The CDR3 runs to 13 residues. As DNA, the CDR3 is TGTGCCATCCGACCTAAGTCCACAGATACGCAGTATTTT. Its protein is CAIRPKSTDTQYF.

V is TRBV4-3 and J is TRBJ2-3; D unresolved. Germline CDR1 LGHNA, CDR2 YSLEER. This CDR3 has 16 amino acids. Trimming left V 0 bases short and J 0 bases short, with 10 bases between. The CDR3 reads CASSQDQGVSTDTQYF. CDR3 nucleotides: TGCGCCAGCAGCCAAGATCAAGGCGTAAGCACAGATACGCAGTATTTT.

V usage is TRBV12-5 and J usage is TRBJ2-1, with 11 positions matching TRBD2. With V trimmed by 7 bases and J by 8 bases, 10 bases remained unmatched. The CDR3 covers 15 residues. Per the germline V gene, CDR1 is LGHNT and CDR2 is FRNRAP. The CDR3 bases are TGTGCTAGTGCCTCCATACTAGCGGGAGTCGATGAGCAGTTCTTC. It codes for CASASILAGVDEQFF.

In this sample, this clonotype turned up a few times. The rearrangement uses TRBV7-9 and TRBJ2-7; the D is unclear. V was pared by 7 bases and J by 1 base, with 17 bases between. Germline CDR1 and CDR2: SEHNR and FQNEAQ (reference sequence). The length of the CDR3 is 15 residues. The CDR3 is CASTATSAESYEQYF. Here the CDR3 DNA reads TGTGCCAGCACCGCCACATCAGCAGAGTCCTACGAGCAGTACTTC.

This clonotype has a count of ten or more. This rearrangement joins TRBV4-1 to TRBJ1-1; tentative D call: TRBD1 (5 bases). Germline CDR1 MGHRA, CDR2 YSYEKL. CDR3 length: 13 residues. Between the trimmed V and J ends, which lost 4 bases and 5 bases, there was a span of 11 bases. DNA of the CDR3: TGCGCCAGCAGCCCTCGTGGGGGGACTGAAGCTTTCTTT. This encodes CASSPRGGTEAFF.

This chain joins TRBV29-1 and TRBJ2-7; D uncertain. The CDR3 sequence is 12 residues long. Germline V gene lookup returns CDR1 SQVTM and CDR2 ANQGSEA. Trimming removed 4 bases from V and 2 bases from J, with 9 bases in between. CDR3 sequence reads: CSVVLRTYEQYF. As DNA, the CDR3 is TGCAGCGTTGTCCTTCGTACCTACGAGCAGTACTTC.

The J gene is TRBJ1-2, the V gene TRBV13, with unresolved D. The CDR3 runs to 14 residues. Trimming pared 2 bases from V and 4 bases from J, leaving 11 bases between. Germline CDR1 and CDR2: PRHDT and FYEKMQ (reference sequence). CDR3 amino acids: CASSLQGGSYGYTF. Written as DNA, the CDR3 is TGTGCCAGCAGCTTACAAGGCGGAAGCTATGGCTACACCTTC.

The rearrangement links TRBV13 to TRBJ1-1, with D perhaps matching TRBD1 (5 bases). Trimming stripped 1 base from V and 4 bases from J, with 10 bases between. This CDR3 contains 14 residues. Germline CDR1 is PRHDT and CDR2 is FYEKMQ (reference sequence). The CDR3 reads CASSLEGRATEAFF. In DNA form, the CDR3 reads TGTGCCAGCAGCTTAGAGGGGCGCGCCACTGAAGCTTTCTTT.

This clonotype came up a few times. Lacking the conserved final phenylalanine or tryptophan, this CDR3 likely reflects a read error. The limits of the CDR3 on the DNA are not certain, so only TCRdb's listed CDR3 is given. V usage is TRBV7-9 and J usage is TRBJ2-5; TRBD1 is taken as the D call from the table, unchecked against the DNA. CDR1 and CDR2 from the germline V gene are SEHNR and FQNEAQ (reference sequence). The CDR3 spans 9 amino acids, including both terminal residues. CDR3 protein: CASPLRIRV.

V and J are TRBV9 and TRBJ2-3; 10 bases match TRBD2. The CDR3 loop spans 18 amino acids. CDR1 and CDR2 from the germline V gene are SGDLS and YYNGEE. Germline trimming cut 0 bases from V and 5 bases from J; bases unmatched to any gene: 12. The DNA of the CDR3 is TGTGCCAGCAGCGTAGCTTGGACAAGCGGGGGGGCCTTAGATACGCAGTATTTT. This translates into CASSVAWTSGGALDTQYF.

The V and J genes are TRBV7-2 and TRBJ2-2; D unresolved. Germline CDR1 and CDR2: SGHTA and FQGNSA. V was cut by 2 bases and J by 3 bases, with 13 bases left in between. This CDR3 region has 16 residues. As DNA, the CDR3 is TGTGCCAGCAGCTTACTTTCCCTTCGGGACACCGGGGAGCTGTTTTTT. It specifies CASSLLSLRDTGELFF. Together with reference TRBV7-2 and TRBJ2-2, the CDR3 gives the full variable domain: GAGVSQSPSNKVTEKGKDVELRCDPISGHTALYWYRQSLGQGLEFLIYFQGNSAPDKSGLPSDRFSAERTGGSVSTLTIQRTQQEDSAVYLCASSLLSLRDTGELFFGEGSRLTVL.